These T cell receptor beta chains were read from a single sample in a study of CD8 T cells in ankylosing spondylitis. TCRdb reprocessed the 5' RACE reads with MiXCR, giving one entry per CDR3 protein. In the table there are about 250,000 distinct CDR3 sequences, 10% of which are singletons. Sequencing input: blood, either unsorted or a sorted T cell fraction (not recorded which). These receptors all stem from a male donor with ankylosing spondylitis or in good health (not recorded which). The CDR3 runs from the conserved cysteine through the conserved F or W. Fields, in order: J gene, clone size, V gene, D gene, CDR3 protein, CDR3 DNA. D genes are given only for firm matches. Some rows have no size entry. The others give once, few or many, or a class for an expanded clone.

>TRBJ1-2|-|TRBV20-1|TRBD1
CSAGRDRENYGYTF
TGCAGTGCTGGCCGGGACAGGGAAAACTATGGCTACACCTTC
>TRBJ1-1|-|TRBV5-1|-
CASSLAGSGAGTEAFF
TGCGCCAGCAGCTTGGCGGGGTCAGGGGCGGGAACTGAAGCTTTCTTT
>TRBJ2-7|many|TRBV30|-
CAWDADGAKYF
TGTGCCTGGGACGCTGACGGGGCGAAGTACTTC
>TRBJ2-3|many|TRBV12-3/TRBV12-4|TRBD2
CASSPLAGGLFTDTQYF
TGTGCCAGCAGTCCTTTAGCGGGAGGCCTCTTCACAGATACGCAGTATTTT
>TRBJ2-4|many|TRBV7-2|-
CASSLANIQYF
TGTGCCAGCAGCTTAGCGAACATTCAGTACTTC
>TRBJ2-1|-|TRBV10-2|TRBD2
CASSETSGVGNEQFF
TGCGCCAGCAGTGAAACTAGCGGGGTCGGTAATGAGCAGTTCTTC
>TRBJ1-2|many|TRBV7-9|-
CASSSPSSGYTF
TGTGCCAGCAGCTCCCCATCTAGTGGCTACACCTTC
>TRBJ2-2|many|TRBV4-1|TRBD2
CASSQDRAGVNTGELFF
TGCGCCAGCAGCCAAGATCGGGCGGGGGTGAACACCGGGGAGCTGTTTTTT
>TRBJ2-3|many|TRBV7-9|-
CASSLSDTQYF
TGCGCCAGCAGCTTGAGCGATACGCAGTATTTT
>TRBJ1-2|-|TRBV5-1|-
CASSSMAGTDLYGYTF
TGCGCCAGCAGCTCGATGGCCGGGACGGACCTCTATGGCTACACCTTC
>TRBJ2-7|many|TRBV3-1|TRBD2
CASSPTGLADYEQYF
TGTGCCAGCAGCCCCACGGGACTAGCGGACTACGAGCAGTACTTC
>TRBJ2-7|many|TRBV12-3/TRBV12-4|TRBD2
CASSPSSGTPYEQYF
TGTGCCAGCAGTCCCTCGAGCGGGACGCCCTACGAGCAGTACTTC
>TRBJ2-7|few|TRBV5-1|-
CASRYGDGPATYGVEQYF
TGCGCCAGCCGCTATGGGGACGGACCCGCGACTTATGGGGTCGAGCAGTACTTC
>TRBJ2-1|-|TRBV7-9|-
CASSLDLTGEYNEQFF
TGTGCCAGCAGCTTAGACCTAACGGGAGAGTACAATGAGCAGTTCTTC
>TRBJ2-1|many|TRBV12-3/TRBV12-4|-
CASSSPSSYNEQFF
TGTGCCAGCAGCTCACCGAGCTCCTACAATGAGCAGTTCTTC
>TRBJ1-1|many|TRBV3-1|-
CASSPLDRNTEAFF
TGTGCCAGCAGCCCCCTGGACAGGAACACTGAAGCTTTCTTT
>TRBJ1-1|-|TRBV3-1|-
CASSQEITASSAFF
TGTGCCAGCAGCCAAGAGATAACAGCCTCGTCGGCTTTCTTT
>TRBJ1-6|few|TRBV7-2|-
CASSLEAGVDSPLHF
TGTGCCAGCAGCTTAGAGGCAGGGGTCGACTCACCCCTCCACTTT
>TRBJ2-7|many|TRBV5-1|-
CASSPGQSEQYF
TGCGCCAGCAGCCCAGGACAGAGCGAGCAGTACTTC
>TRBJ2-2|many|TRBV12-3/TRBV12-4|-
CANRVTPLTGELFF
TGTGCCAATCGGGTCACACCTCTAACCGGGGAGCTGTTTTTT
>TRBJ2-2|few|TRBV7-2|-
CASSRTNSPGELFF
TGTGCCAGCAGCCGGACGAATTCCCCCGGGGAGCTGTTTTTT
>TRBJ2-7|many|TRBV20-1|-
CSARDWTDAAPHEQYF
TGCAGTGCTAGGGACTGGACAGATGCGGCCCCTCACGAGCAGTACTTC
>TRBJ2-3|many|TRBV3-1|TRBD1
CASSRRTGSTDTQYF
TGTGCCAGCAGCCGCCGGACAGGGAGCACAGATACGCAGTATTTT
>TRBJ1-6|many|TRBV29-1|-
CSAQDGDSPLHF
TGCAGCGCCCAAGACGGAGATTCACCCCTCCACTTT
>TRBJ1-1|many|TRBV20-1|-
CTTTSAGNTEAFF
TGCACTACTACCTCGGCGGGGAACACTGAAGCTTTCTTT
>TRBJ1-2|many|TRBV5-1|-
CASSLSVENYGYTF
TGCGCCAGCAGCTTGTCTGTGGAAAACTATGGCTACACCTTC
>TRBJ2-1|many|TRBV5-5|TRBD1
CASSWGQGGNEQFF
TGTGCCAGCAGCTGGGGACAGGGAGGTAATGAGCAGTTCTTC
>TRBJ2-3|-|TRBV12-3/TRBV12-4|TRBD1
CASSPTGVSSTDTQYF
TGTGCCAGCAGTCCCACAGGGGTGTCCAGCACAGATACGCAGTATTTT
>TRBJ1-2|many|TRBV12-3/TRBV12-4|-
CASSLYGDRSYGYTF
TGTGCCAGCAGTTTATATGGGGACCGCTCCTATGGCTACACCTTC
>TRBJ2-2|many|TRBV6-4|-
CASRENTGELFF
TGTGCCAGCAGAGAGAACACCGGGGAGCTGTTTTTT
>TRBJ2-1|-|TRBV12-5|-
CASARKGRTYNEQFF
TGTGCTAGCGCCCGGAAGGGAAGAACCTACAATGAGCAGTTCTTC